The sequence of this T cell receptor beta chain was determined in a study of blood T cell repertoires in COVID-19. Here immunoSEQ multiplex PCR was the method, and the copy in TCRdb shows in-frame clones only, minus some. The sample lists about 270,000 clones, more than 75% occurring once. V lost 6 bases, J lost 6 bases, and 5 bases stayed unmatched. The germline gives CDR1 SNHLY, CDR2 FYNNEI. This CDR3 region has 15 residues. The V and J genes are TRBV2 and TRBJ2-1, with 13 bases that match TRBD2. The sequenced sample was peripheral blood. This sequence was found in a woman over 75 with COVID-19, enrolled during active disease. The CDR3 DNA sequence: TGTGCCAGCAGGGAGGGACTAGCGGGACGCAATGAGCAGTTCTTC. This codes for CASREGLAGRNEQFF.